Listed here is a single TCR beta chain. This record belongs to a study of shared clonotypes between healthy human individuals. Only Caucasian adults living in Nashville, Tennessee made up the donor group. The input for sorted-subset replicate PCRs was around 0.2 ug DNA, tens of thousands of T cell genomes. Assay: immunoSEQ multiplex PCR; the TCRdb copy retains only in-frame clones and omits some. Of about 1.1 million clones listed, approximately 80% are singletons. CDR3 size: 14 residues. CDR1 and CDR2 (germline): MNHEY, SVGAGI. This chain joins TRBV6-5 and TRBJ2-5, with 7 bases matching TRBD1. TRBJ2-7 explains the end of the DNA better; the J call may be wrong. This clonotype was obtained from a young man in good health. Some clones in this sample may be carry-over from other donors' samples. Input material: memory CD4+ T cells from PBMCs. Subset meaning: CD45RA-negative fraction. The CDR3: CASRRQGPLYEQYF. The CDR3 coding sequence is TGTGCCAGCAGACGACAGGGTCCCCTTTACGAGCAGTACTTC.